These 3 T cell receptor beta chains originate from one sample sequenced in a study of T cell responses to AZD1222 COVID-19 vaccine. The assay was immunoSEQ multiplex PCR, and TCRdb's table has in-frame clones only and misses some. The profile shows about 150,000 clones, 70% to 90% of them singletons. Sequencing was performed on peripheral blood, taken 28 days after the second dose of the MenACWY control vaccine. All receptors come from an adult who received the MenACWY meningococcal vaccine as a control.

This chain joins TRBV6-2 or TRBV6-3 and TRBJ2-3; maybe TRBD2 (7 bases). Trimming took off 4 bases at V and 9 bases at J, with 17 bases between the two ends. The CDR3 consists of 14 residues. The germline V gene has CDR1 MNHEY and CDR2 SVGEGT. The DNA for the CDR3 is TGTGCCAGCAGTTCCCCCCCGGGGGGCGCAACGCAGTATTTT. This sequence encodes CASSSPPGGATQYF.

The chain has TRBV24-1 and TRBJ1-6; 7 bases line up with TRBD1. The CDR3 loop spans 13 amino acids. Trimming cost V 5 bases and J 7 bases; bases outside gene matches: 1. CDR1 and CDR2 from the germline V gene are KGHDR and SFDVKD. CDR3 DNA sequence: TGTGCCACCAGTGGGGACAGAAATTCACCCCTCCACTTT. Its translation is CATSGDRNSPLHF.

With respect to this clone: Because the CDR3's place on the DNA is in doubt, the DNA is left out and the CDR3 is given as listed by TCRdb. The rearrangement joins TRBV7-6 to TRBJ1-6. Germline loops: CDR1 SGHVS, CDR2 FNYEAQ. The CDR3 adds up to 17 amino acids, both ends counted. This CDR3 reads CASSPQGGSSTLGPLHF.